This T cell receptor (beta chain) was captured by sequencing in a study of vaccination and CD4 T cells after COVID-19. The wider study: Median draw time for post-COVID samples was roughly 100 days post-diagnosis (range 35 to 161).

The treatment is: approximately 9-day PBMC culture with coronavirus spike peptide pools or control peptides (ViraFEST assay). Culture conditions combined about 2 million PBMCs per well with 7.5 to 10 IU/ml IL-2 and roughly 10 ug/ml peptide pools. This clonotype has a handful of counts. As yet, its antigen is unknown. V gave up 0 bases and J gave up 3 bases, with 15 bases separating them. Looked up from germline, CDR1 is DFQATT and CDR2 is SNEGSKA (reference sequence). This CDR3 contains 17 residues. Cultured CD4+ T-cell DNA underwent Oncomine TCR Beta short-read sequencing. TCRdb processed the PCR reads anew with MiXCR; each CDR3 protein has one entry. The table lists 20,000 or so distinct CDR3 sequences, roughly 50% of them singletons.

The rearrangement joins TRBV20-1 to TRBJ1-6, with D unclear. The source material was CD4+ T cells from blood, cultured in vitro, sampled before SARS-CoV-2 vaccination. The receptor's source is a human donor who had recovered from COVID-19. Here the CDR3 reads CSARDSGPLGYNSPLHF. For the CDR3, the DNA is TGCAGTGCTAGAGATAGTGGGCCCCTTGGCTATAATTCACCCCTCCACTTT.